Listed below are T cell receptor beta chains from one sample, sequenced in a study of blood T cell repertoires in COVID-19. Sequencing used immunoSEQ multiplex PCR; TCRdb keeps in-frame clones, though not all of them. The repertoire holds over 300,000 clones, with around 91% as singletons. The sample consisted of peripheral blood. The receptors shown here come from a man younger than 35 with active or convalescent COVID-19. The CDR3 runs from the conserved cysteine through the conserved F or W. D genes are given only for firm matches. Not every row has a clone size; where given, it reads once, few, many or a size class.

clone_size	d_call	v_call	cdr3_length	j_call	cdr3_aa	cdr3_nt
NA	NA	TRBV12-2	16	TRBJ2-3	CASRIDSSLCRDTQYF	TGTGCAAGTCGCATCGACAGTTCTCTTTGTAGAGATACGCAGTATTTT
once	TRBD2	TRBV5-1	17	TRBJ2-7	CASSRTRPGAGGDEQYF	TGCGCCAGCAGTCGGACCCGTCCGGGAGCGGGAGGAGACGAGCAGTACTTC
NA	NA	TRBV3-1/TRBV3-2	14	TRBJ1-1	CASSQKGLSTEAFF	TGTGCCAGCAGCCAAAAGGGGTTGAGCACTGAAGCTTTCTTT
NA	NA	TRBV3-1/TRBV3-2	14	TRBJ1-1	CASSQYTSYTEAFF	TGTGCCAGCAGCCAATACACCAGTTACACTGAAGCTTTCTTT
NA	TRBD2	TRBV19	15	TRBJ2-1	CASRFGRAFDNEQFF	TGTGCCAGTAGATTCGGGAGGGCCTTCGACAATGAGCAGTTCTTC
NA	NA	TRBV20-1	12	TRBJ1-2	CSAGADFYGYTF	TGCAGTGCTGGTGCAGACTTCTATGGCTACACCTTC
NA	TRBD1	TRBV19	16	TRBJ2-3	CASSMAGGASTDTQYF	TGTGCCAGTAGTATGGCAGGGGGAGCAAGCACAGATACGCAGTATTTT
few	NA	TRBV30	14	TRBJ1-5	CAWSVRRGDQPQHF	TGTGCCTGGAGTGTCAGGAGGGGAGATCAGCCCCAGCATTTT
NA	NA	TRBV12-3/TRBV12-4	12	TRBJ1-1	CASSDSNTEAFF	TGTGCCAGCAGCGACAGTAACACTGAAGCTTTCTTT
NA	TRBD2	TRBV5-1	16	TRBJ2-3	CASTPTSGRMTDTQYF	TGCGCCAGCACCCCTACTAGCGGGAGGATGACAGATACGCAGTATTTT
NA	TRBD2	TRBV19	17	TRBJ2-1	CATREDSGAFSYNEQFF	TGTGCCACCCGTGAGGATAGCGGGGCCTTCTCCTACAATGAGCAGTTCTTC
NA	NA	TRBV15	12	TRBJ2-1	CATSRDWRGWFF	TGTGCCACCAGCAGAGATTGGAGGGGATGGTTCTTC
NA	TRBD2	TRBV19	16	TRBJ2-3	CASSRASGPGTDTQYF	TGTGCCAGTAGTAGGGCTAGCGGCCCGGGCACAGATACGCAGTATTTT
NA	TRBD1	TRBV3-1/TRBV3-2	14	TRBJ1-2	CASMTGGLDYGYTF	TGTGCCAGTATGACAGGGGGCCTCGACTATGGCTACACCTTC
NA	TRBD1	TRBV7-2	15	TRBJ2-7	CASGNRDRALHEQYF	TGTGCCAGCGGAAACCGGGACAGGGCACTCCACGAGCAGTACTTC
NA	NA	TRBV6-5	12	TRBJ1-3	CASSSSEDTIYF	TGTGCCAGCAGCTCTTCGGAGGACACCATATATTTT
NA	NA	TRBV5-1	15	TRBJ2-4	CASSFAGVAKNIQYF	TGCGCCAGCAGCTTCGCCGGGGTAGCCAAAAACATTCAGTACTTC
NA	NA	TRBV4-3	15	TRBJ1-5	CASSQWARGNQPQHF	TGCGCCAGCAGCCAATGGGCCCGCGGCAATCAGCCCCAGCATTTT
NA	NA	TRBV6-1	12	TRBJ2-2	CASSDELGELFF	TGTGCCAGCAGTGATGAACTGGGGGAGCTGTTTTTT
NA	TRBD1	TRBV19	16	TRBJ2-7	CASSIYGGQGTYEQYF	TGTGCCAGTAGTATCTATGGGGGACAGGGTACCTACGAGCAGTACTTC
NA	TRBD1	TRBV5-1	15	TRBJ2-2	CASSGTGGDTGELFF	TGCGCCAGCAGTGGGACAGGGGGCGATACCGGGGAGCTGTTTTTT
NA	NA	TRBV28	15	TRBJ2-3	CASREGAGPTDTQYF	TGTGCCAGCAGGGAAGGAGCAGGGCCCACAGATACGCAGTATTTT
NA	NA	TRBV21-1	17	TRBJ1-4	CASSKVTGHTTNEKLFF	TGTGCCAGCAGCAAAGTGACGGGACACACAACTAATGAAAAACTGTTTTTT
NA	NA	TRBV19	13	TRBJ1-3	CASKGGAGNTIYF	TGTGCCAGTAAAGGGGGTGCTGGAAACACCATATATTTT
NA	NA	TRBV5-1	15	TRBJ1-4	CASSLTGISDEKLFF	TGCGCCAGCAGCTTAACAGGGATCTCGGATGAAAAACTGTTTTTT
NA	NA	TRBV5-1	16	TRBJ1-4	CASSLDPGGSAEKLFF	TGCGCCAGCAGCTTGGATCCGGGGGGGTCGGCAGAAAAACTGTTTTTT
once	NA	TRBV21-1	17	TRBJ1-2	CASSKWSETGGCYGYTF	TGTGCCAGCAGCAAATGGTCCGAGACAGGGGGCTGCTATGGCTACACCTTC
NA	TRBD1	TRBV7-8	18	TRBJ1-6	CASSQTGGLSSYNSPLHF	TGTGCCAGCAGCCAAACAGGGGGTTTAAGCTCCTATAATTCACCCCTCCACTTT
NA	TRBD1	TRBV5-1	19	TRBJ1-2	CASSLEIPGQGATYYGYTF	TGCGCCAGCAGCTTGGAGATTCCGGGACAGGGGGCAACGTACTATGGCTACACCTTC
NA	TRBD1	TRBV7-9	14	TRBJ2-7	CASSPTGGRYEQYF	TGTGCCAGCAGCCCCACAGGGGGAAGGTACGAGCAGTACTTC
NA	NA	TRBV27	14	TRBJ2-7	CASSLGGQTYEQYF	TGTGCCAGCAGTTTAGGGGGACAAACCTACGAGCAGTACTTC
NA	NA	TRBV7-2	14	TRBJ2-2	CASSYGTNTGELFF	TGTGCCAGCAGTTACGGGACTAACACCGGGGAGCTGTTTTTT
NA	TRBD1	TRBV29-1	13	TRBJ2-7	CSVGQGALDEQYF	TGCAGCGTTGGACAGGGGGCACTCGACGAGCAGTACTTC
NA	NA	TRBV28	14	TRBJ1-2	CAIRYRAGNYGYTF	TGTGCCATACGATACAGGGCCGGTAACTATGGCTACACCTTC
NA	TRBD1	TRBV5-8	16	TRBJ2-5	CASSSGQGRSQETQYF	TGTGCCAGCAGCTCGGGACAGGGCCGGAGCCAAGAGACCCAGTACTTC
NA	NA	TRBV28	14	TRBJ2-7	CASSLSSGADEQYF	TGTGCCAGCAGTTTGTCCTCTGGTGCAGATGAGCAGTACTTC
NA	NA	TRBV6-5	13	TRBJ1-1	CASSYQSNTEAFF	TGTGCCAGCAGTTATCAGTCAAACACTGAAGCTTTCTTT
NA	NA	TRBV6-5	12	TRBJ1-4	CASGRGNEKLFF	TGTGCCAGCGGGAGGGGTAATGAAAAACTGTTTTTT
NA	NA	TRBV5-1	17	TRBJ1-4	CASSRGQRITTNEKLFF	TGCGCCAGCAGCAGGGGACAACGCATAACAACTAATGAAAAACTGTTTTTT
NA	TRBD1	TRBV18	15	TRBJ2-1	CASSPRRTGGDEQFF	TGTGCCAGCTCACCAAGACGGACAGGGGGAGATGAGCAGTTCTTC
NA	NA	TRBV7-8	13	TRBJ1-5	CASRGGGNQPQHF	TGTGCCAGCCGGGGGGGCGGGAATCAGCCCCAGCATTTT
NA	NA	TRBV11-2	14	TRBJ1-4	CASSLGSFNEKLFF	TGTGCCAGCAGCTTAGGGAGTTTTAATGAAAAACTGTTTTTT
NA	TRBD2	TRBV6-2/TRBV6-3	13	TRBJ2-1	CASSKGLDNEQFF	TGTGCCAGCAGCAAGGGACTAGACAATGAGCAGTTCTTC
NA	NA	TRBV6-5	13	TRBJ2-7	CASSQTGVHEQYF	TGTGCCAGCAGCCAAACGGGGGTGCACGAGCAGTACTTC
NA	NA	TRBV24-1	13	TRBJ1-4	CATSRPGDEKLFF	TGTGCCACCAGTCGTCCGGGGGATGAAAAACTGTTTTTT
NA	TRBD1	TRBV9	14	TRBJ2-7	CASSVFRTGREQYF	TGTGCCAGCAGCGTATTTCGGACAGGGCGGGAGCAGTACTTC
NA	TRBD1	TRBV25-1	15	TRBJ1-1	CASSDPGTARTEAFF	TGTGCCAGCAGTGACCCCGGGACAGCTAGGACTGAAGCTTTCTTT
NA	NA	TRBV10-2	11	TRBJ1-2	CASSGVYGYTF	TGCGCCAGCTCGGGGGTCTATGGCTACACCTTC